The present entry profiles one T cell receptor (beta chain) with its context. This clonotype was seen a handful of times. Its antigen target is currently unknown. No much larger clone exists at a distance of one base, and base qualities are not known. The library was generated by 5' RACE. The sequencer was an Illumina HiSeq 2000. Template switching added a universal primer binding site, and the final cDNA carried a unique molecular identifier that allowed TCR cDNA molecules to be counted accurately. Specific primers in the conserved constant-segment region were used to synthesize first-strand cDNA for the TCR alpha and beta chains. To control for contamination, every cDNA library was double barcoded, receiving both a SMART-Mk sample barcode and Illumina barcodes. TruSeq adapter sequences, together with Illumina sample barcodes, were added in two successive PCR steps. The TCR alpha and beta cDNA libraries were sequenced on the Illumina HiSeq platform using custom primers. Under the source paper's analysis protocol: MiGEC processed the raw reads to extract unique molecular identifiers, while MiXCR was used to determine the CDR3 positions. For each individual, recombination models were inferred using an EM algorithm with the repgenHMM and IGoR tools. Shared clonotype analysis was performed with the tcR package in R, normalizing sharing by the product of cloneset sizes. To study raw recombination free of thymic and clonal selection effects, out-of-frame nonproductive sequences were analyzed. TCRdb trimmed the raw reads at Q25, called clones with MiXCR and kept productive beta chains. Every CDR3 protein is listed once, alongside the most common genes and DNA of its rows. None of the V and J calls come from the authors' own analysis; TCRdb made them. This sample lists roughly 250,000 distinct CDR3 sequences; more than 12% were detected once. The leading ten clones occupy around 9% of the sample.

These data belong to a study of identical twins listed by TCRdb under 2016. Regarding the complete study: The study deep-sequenced TCR alpha and beta repertoires from monozygotic twins, unrelated adults of various ages and cord blood to test whether fetal clonotypes persist. To rule out contamination, replicate twin experiments were performed at different times with different library preparation protocols.

Counted from cysteine to phenylalanine, this CDR3 has 15 amino acids. The kept DNA is CDR3 alone, 45 bases in frame from the first base. Relative to germline, V is missing 6 bases and J is missing 4 bases, with 9 bases of the junction outside any gene match. CDR1 and CDR2 are read off the germline V gene as MDHEN and SYDVKM. All donors were healthy Caucasians. Miltenyi CD45RO+ enrichment and human naive T-cell isolation kits were used to isolate memory (CD45RO+) and naive T cells from PBMC. Beyond this particular receptor, the publication reports: In monozygotic twins, out-of-frame TCR alpha sharing was systematically underestimated by recombination models, although the models agreed with sharing between unrelated individuals. Out-of-frame TCR alpha sequences shared between twins showed an excess of low generation-probability sequences compared with coincidental sharing between unrelated individuals. Because the same donors could not be followed over many years, the conclusions relied on cross-sectional statistical analysis. A weaker excess of twin sharing was found in beta out-of-frame sequences because the signal-to-noise ratio was lowered by fewer shared sequences. Zero-insertion analyses could be partly confounded by invariant T cells such as MAIT and iNKT, though diverse VJ usage argued against such confounding for most clonotypes. Abundant cord blood beta clonotypes carried fewer insertions; young adult naive repertoires showed a weaker similar trend, while memory repertoires showed none.

The sequence was obtained from a woman between 18 and 29 years old in good health. The rearrangement combines TRBV28 with TRBJ2-5, and 9 bases in between align with TRBD1. Material: memory (CD45RO+) T cells sorted from blood. The label giving this sample's cell subset or site can be read as: CD45RO+ enriched T cells. CDR3 reads: CASSLGQGFGETQYF. The DNA reads as follows: TGTGCCAGCAGCCTCGGACAGGGGTTTGGAGAGACCCAGTACTTC. Supplemented by the reference TRBV28 and TRBJ2-5 proteins around the CDR3, the complete variable domain is DVKVTQSSRYLVKRTGEKVFLECVQDMDHENMFWYRQDPGLGLRLIYFSYDVKMKEKGDIPEGYSVSREKKERFSLILESASTNQTSMYLCASSLGQGFGETQYFGPGTRLLVL.